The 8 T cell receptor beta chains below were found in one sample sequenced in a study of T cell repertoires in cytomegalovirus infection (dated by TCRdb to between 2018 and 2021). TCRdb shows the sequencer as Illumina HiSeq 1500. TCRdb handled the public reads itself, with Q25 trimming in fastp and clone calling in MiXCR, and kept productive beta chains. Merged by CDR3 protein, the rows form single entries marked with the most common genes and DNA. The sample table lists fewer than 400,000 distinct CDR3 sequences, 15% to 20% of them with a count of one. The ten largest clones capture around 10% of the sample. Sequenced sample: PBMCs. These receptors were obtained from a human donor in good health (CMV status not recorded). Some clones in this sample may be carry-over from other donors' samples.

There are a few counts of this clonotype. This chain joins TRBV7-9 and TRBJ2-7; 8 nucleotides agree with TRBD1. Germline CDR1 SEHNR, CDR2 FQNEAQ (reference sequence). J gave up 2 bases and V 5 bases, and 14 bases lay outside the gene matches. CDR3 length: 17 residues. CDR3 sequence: CASSPRTGNAGTYEQYF. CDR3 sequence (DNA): TGTGCCAGCAGCCCGCGGACAGGGAACGCCGGGACCTACGAGCAGTACTTC.

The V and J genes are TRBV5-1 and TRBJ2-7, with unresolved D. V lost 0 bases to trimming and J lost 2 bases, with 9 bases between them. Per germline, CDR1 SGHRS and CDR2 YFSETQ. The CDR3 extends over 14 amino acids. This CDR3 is CASSLGDFTYEQYF. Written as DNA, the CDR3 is TGCGCCAGCAGCTTGGGTGACTTTACCTACGAGCAGTACTTC.

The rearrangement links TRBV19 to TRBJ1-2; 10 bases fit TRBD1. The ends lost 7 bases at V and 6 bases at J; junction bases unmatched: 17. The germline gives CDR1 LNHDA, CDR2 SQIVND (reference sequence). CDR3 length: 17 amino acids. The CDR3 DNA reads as TGTGCCAGTAAAGGTGTGACAGGGGGCGCACCGGTTAATGGCTACACCTTC. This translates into CASKGVTGGAPVNGYTF.

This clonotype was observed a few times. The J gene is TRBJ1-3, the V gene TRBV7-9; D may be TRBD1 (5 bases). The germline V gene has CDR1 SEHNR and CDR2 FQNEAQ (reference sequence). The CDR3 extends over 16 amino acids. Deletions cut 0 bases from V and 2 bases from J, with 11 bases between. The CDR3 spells CASSLAGDLAGNTIYF. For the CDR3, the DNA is TGTGCCAGCAGCTTAGCAGGGGACCTCGCTGGAAACACCATATATTTT.

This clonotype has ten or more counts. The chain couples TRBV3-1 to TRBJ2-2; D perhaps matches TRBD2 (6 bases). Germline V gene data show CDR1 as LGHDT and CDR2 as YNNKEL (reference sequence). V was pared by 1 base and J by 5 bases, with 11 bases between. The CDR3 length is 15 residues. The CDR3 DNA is TGTGCCAGCAGCCAAGGCGGGGCCGGAACCGGGGAGCTGTTTTTT. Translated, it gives CASSQGGAGTGELFF.

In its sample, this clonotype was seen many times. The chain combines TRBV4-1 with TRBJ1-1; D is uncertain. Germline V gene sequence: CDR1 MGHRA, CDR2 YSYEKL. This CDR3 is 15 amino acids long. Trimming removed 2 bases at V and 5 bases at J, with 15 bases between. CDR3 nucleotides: TGCGCCAGCAGCCAATCTCAGGTGGCGAATACTGAAGCTTTCTTT. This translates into CASSQSQVANTEAFF.

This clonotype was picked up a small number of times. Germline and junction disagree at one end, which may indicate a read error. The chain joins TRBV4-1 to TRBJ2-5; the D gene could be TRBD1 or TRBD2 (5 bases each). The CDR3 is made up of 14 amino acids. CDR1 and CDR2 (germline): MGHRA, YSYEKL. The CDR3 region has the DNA TGTGCCAGCAGCCGACAACAAGAGGGGGAGACCCAGTACTTC. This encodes CASSRQQEGETQYF.

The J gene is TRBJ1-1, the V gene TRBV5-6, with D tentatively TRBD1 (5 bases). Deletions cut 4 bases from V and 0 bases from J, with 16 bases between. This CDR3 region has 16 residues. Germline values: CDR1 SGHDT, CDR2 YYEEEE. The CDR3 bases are TGTGCCAGCAGCATCAAGGCAGGGTTCATGAACACTGAAGCTTTCTTT. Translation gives CASSIKAGFMNTEAFF.